What follows is one TCR beta chain and its context. The missing conserved phenylalanine or tryptophan at the end of this CDR3 makes a read error likely. TRAV- and TRBV-specific primers primed first-strand cDNA, covering alpha and beta chains. Over approximately 20 PCR cycles, TCRs were amplified from a constant-region primer and V-primer adapter. MiXCR, applied by TCRdb to the reads, yields one record per CDR3 protein. The table has 35,000 to 50,000 distinct CDR3 sequences, less than 30% seen once. This entry comes from a study of low-dose radiotherapy and immunotherapy resistance in tumors. At the level of the study: On cycle 1 day 1, patients started four cycles of oral aspirin 300 mg daily.

Time point here: after trial treatment. Treatment defined: LDRT plus nivolumab, ipilimumab, low-dose cyclophosphamide and aspirin (RACIN trial). This CDR3 contains 15 residues. The sequenced sample was PBMCs, obtained after low-dose radiotherapy plus immunotherapy. The source of this sequence is a male donor with prostate cancer. The chain joins TRBV12-3 or TRBV12-4 to TRBJ2-3, with a tentative D call TRBD2 (5 bases). In DNA, the CDR3 is TGTGCCAGCAGTTTAGCCTTTCCTAGCACATATACCCAGTATTTA. Protein product: CASSLAFPSTYTQYL.